This TCR beta chain was sequenced for a study of PD-1 blockade in classical Hodgkin lymphoma (dated by TCRdb to the early 2020s). About the full investigation: Nivolumab dosing was 3 mg/kg intravenously every 2 weeks, continuing until either disease progression or unacceptable toxicity. To define a peripheral blood immune signature of response to PD-1 blockade in classical Hodgkin lymphoma, the study combined TCR beta sequencing with CyTOF. General findings and caveats noted by the study authors: Newly diagnosed patients were reported to have lower baseline TCR diversity than healthy donors, and relapsed/refractory patients were reported to have lower baseline TCR diversity still. Diversity was lower in patients who began nivolumab less than 1 year after ASCT, so these patients were left out of later analyses to avoid confounding by immune reconstitution. A significant rise by C4D1 was seen in CD4+ but not CD8+ TCR diversity (p=0.0027 vs p=0.16), with the rise being most apparent in complete responders (p=0.02). The study covered only a single clinical trial cohort, and the causes of the repertoire differences, possibly disease activity or prior therapy, were still not defined. Among trial patients, those achieving complete response had baseline diversity similar to that of newly diagnosed patients, while diversity was significantly lower in partial responders and progressors.

The time point tag for this specimen amounts to: cycle 1 day 1 (C1D1), immediately before nivolumab initiation. Every trial patient had relapsed after autologous stem cell transplantation, and cohorts A, B and C differed in prior brentuximab vedotin exposure. The trial cohort included 50 or so patients with relapsed/refractory classical Hodgkin lymphoma, and each patient had a best overall response of complete response, partial response or progressive disease. In the multi-cohort phase II CheckMate 205 trial, trial patients received single-agent nivolumab. An independent review committee assessed best overall response by applying the 2007 International Working Group response criteria. PBMCs from the trial were collected at three points: immediately before nivolumab initiation (C1D1), and during therapy at cycle 2 day 1 and cycle 4 day 1. Peripheral blood was collected in 8 mL Vacutainer Cell Preparation Tubes, from which PBMCs were isolated by centrifugation and then cryopreserved.

Turning to this clone: The target of this receptor is not known. No clone much larger than this one lies a single base away; base qualities are absent.

Genomic DNA was isolated using the Qiagen DNeasy kit from unsorted PBMCs as well as from negatively selected CD4+ and CD8+ fractions. Using primers that anneal to V and J segments, immunoSEQ multiplex PCR amplified the TCR beta CDR3 regions. A synthetic immune receptor repertoire was used to minimize amplification bias, and any residual bias was removed computationally once sequencing was done. The authors processed their data as follows. Repertoire diversity was quantified as the Shannon entropy index using custom Python scripts. Unsorted, CD4+ and CD8+ repertoires were analyzed separately, except in combined analyses where CD4+ and CD8+ sequences were merged in silico. Clonal expansion was defined as at least a 2-fold frequency increase after treatment relative to C1D1, with a pseudocount of 0.5 for undetected baseline clones. Singleton clones were defined as clones with 0 or 1 copy at C1D1, and non-singleton clones were defined as clones with 2 or more copies. By matching protein sequences in sorted samples from the same patient, clones expanded in unsorted samples were annotated as CD4+, CD8+ or unknown. Diversity changes from C1D1 to C4D1 were tested in paired samples using Wilcoxon tests. TCRdb re-hosts the immuneACCESS table, in-frame sequences only. Its copies lack some clones; in the studies checked, an unresolved V gene accounts for under half of them, and the cause for the rest is not known. The V and J calls and clone size are taken from that table; D and trimming were inferred from the DNA. The sample contains tens of thousands of clones, roughly nine tenths of them found a single time. Together, the top ten hold approximately 15% of the sample.

This sample comprised peripheral blood mononuclear cells (PBMCs), obtained at baseline. The sequence derives from a human donor with classical Hodgkin lymphoma.

In nucleotide form, the sequence is TGTGCCAGCAGTTACTCGGACAGACTTAACTATGGCTACACCTTC. It specifies CASSYSDRLNYGYTF. The rearranged chain carries TRBV6-5 and TRBJ1-2; a weak D assignment points to TRBD1 (6 bases agree). The germline V gene supplies CDR1 MNHEY and CDR2 SVGAGI. The CDR3 measures 15 amino acids from cysteine to phenylalanine. The retained sequence is limited to the CDR3, 45 bases, with the frame set at the first base. The junction shows trimming of 0 bases on V and 1 base on J, plus 9 bases between the germline ends.